This T cell receptor beta chain is from a study of blood T cell repertoires in COVID-19. Study details: The samples span acute and convalescent COVID-19 from the United States, Italy and Spain. T cells, B-cell-depleted T cells, or PBMCs supplied cDNA or gDNA.

The authors' processing: Amplified reference gene primers provided the basis for estimating nucleated cell counts. Sequenced by immunoSEQ multiplex PCR; TCRdb stores in-frame clones only, minus some. The V and J calls and the clone size are those of that table, but D and trimming were determined from the DNA. The data hold 200,000 or so clones, with 75% to 85% observed a single time. CDR3 length equals 17 residues. V was cut by 1 base and J by 0 bases, with 10 bases left in between. Germline V gives CDR1 SNHLY, CDR2 FYNNEI. Sequenced input: peripheral blood. This sequence originates from a man aged 40-49 years who had recovered from COVID-19. This chain uses TRBV2 with TRBJ2-6, with TRBD1 as a possible D gene (5 bases). The CDR3 sequence: CASSEDRLYSGANVLTF. The DNA for the CDR3 is TGTGCCAGCAGTGAAGACAGGCTATACTCTGGGGCCAACGTCCTGACTTTC.